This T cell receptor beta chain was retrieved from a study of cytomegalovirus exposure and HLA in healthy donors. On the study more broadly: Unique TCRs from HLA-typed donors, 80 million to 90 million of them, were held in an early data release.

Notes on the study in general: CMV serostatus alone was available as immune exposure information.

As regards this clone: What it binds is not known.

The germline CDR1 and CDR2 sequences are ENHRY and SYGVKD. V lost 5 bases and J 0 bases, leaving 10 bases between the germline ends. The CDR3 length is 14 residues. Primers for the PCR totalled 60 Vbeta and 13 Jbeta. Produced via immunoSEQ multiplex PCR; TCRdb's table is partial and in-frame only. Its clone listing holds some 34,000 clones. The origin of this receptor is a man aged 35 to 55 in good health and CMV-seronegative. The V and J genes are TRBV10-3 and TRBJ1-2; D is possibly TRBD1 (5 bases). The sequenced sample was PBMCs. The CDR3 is CAISMGTANYGYTF. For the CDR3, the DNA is TGTGCCATCAGTATGGGGACTGCTAACTATGGCTACACCTTC.